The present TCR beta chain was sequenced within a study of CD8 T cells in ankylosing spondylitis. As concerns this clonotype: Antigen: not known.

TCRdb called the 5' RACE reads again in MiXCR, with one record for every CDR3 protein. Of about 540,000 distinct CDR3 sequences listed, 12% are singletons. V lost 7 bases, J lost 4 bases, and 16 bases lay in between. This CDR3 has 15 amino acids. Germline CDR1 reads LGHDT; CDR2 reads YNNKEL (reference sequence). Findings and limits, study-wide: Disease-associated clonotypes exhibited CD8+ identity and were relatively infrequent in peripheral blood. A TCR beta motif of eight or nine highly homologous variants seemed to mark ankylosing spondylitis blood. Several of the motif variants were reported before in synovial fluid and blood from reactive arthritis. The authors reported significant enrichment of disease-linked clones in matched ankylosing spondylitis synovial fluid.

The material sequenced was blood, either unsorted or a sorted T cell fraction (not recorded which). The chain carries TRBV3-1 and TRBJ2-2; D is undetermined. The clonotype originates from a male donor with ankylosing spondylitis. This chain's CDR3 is CASTLSTTLTGELFF. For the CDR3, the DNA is TGTGCCAGCACCCTTTCCACGACTCTCACCGGGGAGCTGTTTTTT.